This T cell receptor beta chain is drawn from a study of T cell responses to AZD1222 COVID-19 vaccine (dated by TCRdb to the early 2020s). Background on the whole study: AZD1222 recipients whose second dose came at about 4 weeks and those whose second dose came at about 12 weeks were combined into one group, since spike-specific TCR depth and breadth did not differ between the two schedules. Trial participants were enrolled by age into subgroups of 18-55, 56-69 and 70-plus years, and roughly 150, 30 and 60 TCR-sequenced participants, respectively, were included in these subgroups. A total of more than 230 trial participants underwent TCR sequencing, of whom about 200 had received two doses of AZD1222 and roughly 26 had received two doses of the MenACWY control vaccine.

The CDR3, from cysteine to phenylalanine, totals 14 residues. CDR3 DNA only is kept here, 42 bases in frame from base 1. V loses 0 bases of germline sequence and J loses 8 bases, and the interval between the two ends is 13 bases. The germline V gene supplies CDR1 MNHEY and CDR2 SVGAGI. The research as a whole found: Conclusions about previously exposed vaccinees are limited, since just six AZD1222 recipients were seropositive for SARS-CoV-2 at baseline. After two AZD1222 doses, spike-specific TCR breadth and depth were significantly higher than at day 0 and than in MenACWY recipients. Because no day 14 peak-response samples were available, repertoires were characterized only after the peak T cell response. The whole spike protein was spanned by vaccine-associated CD4 TCRs, and dominant responses were seen in regions 160-218 and 743-854. Participants were mostly white British, with more females than males. The authors suggested clonal diversity may have been underestimated. The 56-69-year group was small, and its depth increase did not reach significance, likely because of low power. Reportedly, close to half of the unique spike-specific TCRs recognized epitopes lying outside the regions that are mutated in the B.1.351 and B.1.1.7 variants.

A word on this clone: The antigen it recognizes is unknown. One base away there is no much larger clone; base qualities are not given.

The time point label for this specimen denotes: baseline before first vaccination. Samples from vaccinated people were obtained from the UK trials COV001 and COV002, which included a single-blind randomized controlled phase 2/3 trial of AZD1222 (ChAdOx1 nCoV-19) in healthy adults. For TCRbeta chain sequencing, PBMC samples were collected from trial participants at day 0 and at day 28 after the second dose. The CDR3 regions of human TCRbeta chains were analyzed by immunosequencing. The original methods were these. Repertoire TCRs were checked for matches against a reference library of SARS-CoV-2-specific TCRs that had been generated using the MIRA antigen-specificity platform. Breadth was defined as the fraction of unique TCRs that were SARS-CoV-2-associated. Depth was defined as the fraction of total T cells that were SARS-CoV-2-associated. Using the MIRA data, each spike-specific TCR was mapped to the spike region that the TCR reacts to and placed in a CD4 or CD8 class. Log10-transformed breadth and depth values were compared by one-way ANOVA with Sidak's multiple comparisons tests. TCRdb limited this immuneACCESS table to in-frame rearrangements with V and J called. A share of clones is missing; checked studies link under half to unresolved V genes, and the rest is unexplained. V and J calls and clone size are given by that table; D and trimming were obtained from the DNA. Here the sample has some 170,000 clones; roughly 91% occur a single time. 1.5% to 2% of the sample belongs to the ten largest clones.

The receptor's source is an adult in good health. Source: peripheral blood, taken on day 0 of AZD1222 vaccination. This chain is built from TRBV6-5 and TRBJ1-1, with the D gene too uncertain to name. The CDR3 region: CASSYSSGGAEAFF. In nucleotides, the sequence is TGTGCCAGCAGTTACTCAAGCGGAGGCGCCGAAGCTTTCTTT.